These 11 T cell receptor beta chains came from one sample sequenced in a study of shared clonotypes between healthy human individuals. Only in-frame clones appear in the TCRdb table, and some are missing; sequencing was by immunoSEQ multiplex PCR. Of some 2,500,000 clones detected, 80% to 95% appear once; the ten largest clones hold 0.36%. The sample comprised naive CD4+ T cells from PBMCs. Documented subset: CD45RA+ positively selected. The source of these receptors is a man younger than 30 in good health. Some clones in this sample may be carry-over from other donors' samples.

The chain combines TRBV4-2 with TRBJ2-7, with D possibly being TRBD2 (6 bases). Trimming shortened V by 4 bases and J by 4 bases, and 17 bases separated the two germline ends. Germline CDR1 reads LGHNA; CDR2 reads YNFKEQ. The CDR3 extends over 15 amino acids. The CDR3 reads CASSRPGDSSYEQYF. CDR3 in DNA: TGTGCCAGCAGCCGCCCGGGGGACTCCAGTTACGAGCAGTACTTC.

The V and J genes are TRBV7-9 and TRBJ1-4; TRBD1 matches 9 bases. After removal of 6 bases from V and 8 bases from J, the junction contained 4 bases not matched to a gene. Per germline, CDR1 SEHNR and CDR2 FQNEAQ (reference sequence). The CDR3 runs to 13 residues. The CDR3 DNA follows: TGTGCCAGCAGGCCGGGGACAGGGGAAAAACTGTTTTTT. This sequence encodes CASRPGTGEKLFF. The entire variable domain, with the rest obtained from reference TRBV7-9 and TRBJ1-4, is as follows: DTGVSQNPRHKITKRGQNVTFRCDPISEHNRLYWYRQTLGQGPEFLTYFQNEAQLEKSRLLSDRFSAERPKGSFSTLEIQRTEQGDSAMYLCASRPGTGEKLFFGSGTQLSVL.

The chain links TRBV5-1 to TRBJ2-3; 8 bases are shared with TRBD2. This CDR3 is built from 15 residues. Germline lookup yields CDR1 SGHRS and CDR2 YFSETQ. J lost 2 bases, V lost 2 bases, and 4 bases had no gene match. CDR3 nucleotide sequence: TGCGCCAGCAGCTTTTTAGCGGGGATCACAGATACGCAGTATTTT. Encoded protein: CASSFLAGITDTQYF. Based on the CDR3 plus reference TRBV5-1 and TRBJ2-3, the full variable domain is KAGVTQTPRYLIKTRGQQVTLSCSPISGHRSVSWYQQTPGQGLQFLFEYFSETQRNKGNFPGRFSGRQFSNSRSEMNVSTLELGDSALYLCASSFLAGITDTQYFGPGTRLTVL.

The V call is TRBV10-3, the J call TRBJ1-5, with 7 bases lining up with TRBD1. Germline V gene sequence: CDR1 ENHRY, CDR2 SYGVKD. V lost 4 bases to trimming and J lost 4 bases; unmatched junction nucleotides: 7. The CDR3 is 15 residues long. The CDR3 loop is CAISGPGGANQPQHF. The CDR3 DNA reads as TGTGCCATCAGTGGCCCAGGGGGAGCAAATCAGCCCCAGCATTTT.

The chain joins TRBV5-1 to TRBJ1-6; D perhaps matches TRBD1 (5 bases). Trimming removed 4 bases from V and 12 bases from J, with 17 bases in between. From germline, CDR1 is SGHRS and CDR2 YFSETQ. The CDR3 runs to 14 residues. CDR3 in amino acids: CASSPSAGRGPLHF. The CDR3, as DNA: TGCGCCAGCAGCCCGTCGGCAGGGAGGGGACCCCTCCACTTT.

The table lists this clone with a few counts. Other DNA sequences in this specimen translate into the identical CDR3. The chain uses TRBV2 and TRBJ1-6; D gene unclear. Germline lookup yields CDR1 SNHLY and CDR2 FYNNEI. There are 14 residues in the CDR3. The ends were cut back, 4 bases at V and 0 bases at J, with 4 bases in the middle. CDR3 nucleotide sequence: TGTGCCAGCAGTGGGGGCTCCTATAATTCACCCCTCCACTTT. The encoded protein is CASSGGSYNSPLHF. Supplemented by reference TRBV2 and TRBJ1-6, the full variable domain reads EPEVTQTPSHQVTQMGQEVILRCVPISNHLYFYWYRQILGQKVEFLVSFYNNEISEKSEIFDDQFSVERPDGSNFTLKIRSTKLEDSAMYFCASSGGSYNSPLHFGNGTRLTVT.

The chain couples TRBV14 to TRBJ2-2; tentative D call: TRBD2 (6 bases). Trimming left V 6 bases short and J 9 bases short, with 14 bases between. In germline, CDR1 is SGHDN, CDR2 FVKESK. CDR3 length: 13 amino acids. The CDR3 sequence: CASSRGRERELFF. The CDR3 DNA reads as TGTGCCAGCAGTCGGGGCCGGGAGCGGGAGCTGTTTTTT.

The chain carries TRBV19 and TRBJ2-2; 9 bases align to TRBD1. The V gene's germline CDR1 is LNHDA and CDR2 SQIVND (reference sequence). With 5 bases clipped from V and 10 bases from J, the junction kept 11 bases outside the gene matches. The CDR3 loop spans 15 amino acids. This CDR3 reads CASSAPTGGLEELFF. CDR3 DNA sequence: TGTGCCAGTAGTGCCCCGACAGGGGGGTTGGAGGAGCTGTTTTTT.

The CDR3 reads CASSLGGTTPNTEAFF. In DNA form, the CDR3 reads TGCGCCAGCAGCTTGGGTGGGACGACACCGAACACTGAAGCTTTCTTT. This chain links TRBV5-1 with TRBJ1-1, with a weak D call TRBD1 (5 bases). Per the germline V gene, CDR1 is SGHRS and CDR2 is YFSETQ. V lost 0 bases to trimming and J lost 1 base, with 13 bases between them. This CDR3 contains 16 residues.

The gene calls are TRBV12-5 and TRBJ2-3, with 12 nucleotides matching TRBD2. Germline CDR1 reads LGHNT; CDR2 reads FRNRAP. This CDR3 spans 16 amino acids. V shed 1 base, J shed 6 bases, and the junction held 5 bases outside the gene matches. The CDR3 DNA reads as TGTGCTAGTGGTTTGGGACTAGCGGGAGTTATGGATACGCAGTATTTT. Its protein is CASGLGLAGVMDTQYF.

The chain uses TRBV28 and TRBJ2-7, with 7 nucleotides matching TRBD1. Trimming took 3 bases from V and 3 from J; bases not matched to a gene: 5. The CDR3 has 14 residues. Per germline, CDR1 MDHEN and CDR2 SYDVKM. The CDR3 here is CASSFPGQNYEQYF. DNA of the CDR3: TGTGCCAGCAGTTTCCCGGGACAGAACTACGAGCAGTACTTC.